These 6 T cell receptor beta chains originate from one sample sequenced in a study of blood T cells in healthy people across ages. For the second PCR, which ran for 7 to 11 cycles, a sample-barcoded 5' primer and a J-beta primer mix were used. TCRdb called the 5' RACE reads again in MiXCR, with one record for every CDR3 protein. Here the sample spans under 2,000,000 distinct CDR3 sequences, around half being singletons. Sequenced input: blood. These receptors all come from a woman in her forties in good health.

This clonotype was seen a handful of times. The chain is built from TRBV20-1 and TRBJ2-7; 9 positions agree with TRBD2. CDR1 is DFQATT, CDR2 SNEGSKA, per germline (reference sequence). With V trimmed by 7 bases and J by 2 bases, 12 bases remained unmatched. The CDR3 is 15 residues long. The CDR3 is CSGTDSGGSTYEQYF. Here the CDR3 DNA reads TGCAGTGGTACGGATAGCGGGGGATCGACCTACGAGCAGTACTTC.

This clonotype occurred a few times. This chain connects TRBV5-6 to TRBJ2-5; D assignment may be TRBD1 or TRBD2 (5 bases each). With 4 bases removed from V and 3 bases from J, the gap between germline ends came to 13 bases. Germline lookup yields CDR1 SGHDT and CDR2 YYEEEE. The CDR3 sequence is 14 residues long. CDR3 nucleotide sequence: TGTGCCAGCAGCCGGGACCTAGACGAAGAGACCCAGTACTTC. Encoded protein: CASSRDLDEETQYF.

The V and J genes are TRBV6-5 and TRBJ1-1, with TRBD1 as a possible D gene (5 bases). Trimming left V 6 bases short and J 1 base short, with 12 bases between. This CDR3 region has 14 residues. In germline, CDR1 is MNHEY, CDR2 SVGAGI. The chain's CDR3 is CASRLGPTNTEAFF. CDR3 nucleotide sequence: TGTGCCAGCAGACTGGGACCGACGAACACTGAAGCTTTCTTT.

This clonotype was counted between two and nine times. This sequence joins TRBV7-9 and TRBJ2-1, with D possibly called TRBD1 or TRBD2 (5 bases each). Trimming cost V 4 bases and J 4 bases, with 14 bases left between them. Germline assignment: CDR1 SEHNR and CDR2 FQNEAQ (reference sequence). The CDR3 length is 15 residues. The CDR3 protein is CASSSRGARYNEQFF. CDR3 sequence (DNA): TGTGCCAGCAGCTCCCGAGGGGCGAGGTACAATGAGCAGTTCTTC.

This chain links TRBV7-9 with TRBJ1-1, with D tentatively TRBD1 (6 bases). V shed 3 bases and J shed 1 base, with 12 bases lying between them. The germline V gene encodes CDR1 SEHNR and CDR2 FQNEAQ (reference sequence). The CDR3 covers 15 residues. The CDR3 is CASSLGMTGNTEAFF. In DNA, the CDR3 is TGTGCCAGCAGCTTGGGGATGACAGGGAACACTGAAGCTTTCTTT. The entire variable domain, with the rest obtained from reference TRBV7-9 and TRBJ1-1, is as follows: DTGVSQNPRHKITKRGQNVTFRCDPISEHNRLYWYRQTLGQGPEFLTYFQNEAQLEKSRLLSDRFSAERPKGSFSTLEIQRTEQGDSAMYLCASSLGMTGNTEAFFGQGTRLTVV.

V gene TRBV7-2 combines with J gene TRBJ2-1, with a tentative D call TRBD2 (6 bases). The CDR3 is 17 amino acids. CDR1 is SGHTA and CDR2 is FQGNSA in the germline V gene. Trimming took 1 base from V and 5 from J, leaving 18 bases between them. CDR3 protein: CASSLEYGGEADNEQFF. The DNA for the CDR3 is TGTGCCAGCAGCTTAGAGTATGGCGGGGAGGCGGACAATGAGCAGTTCTTC.